The clone carrying this T cell receptor beta chain was seen only a few times. Its matching antigen is unknown. Germline-derived CDR1 and CDR2 are MNHEY and SMNVEV (reference sequence). V was clipped by 6 bases and J by 6 bases, with 23 bases between them. CDR3 length: 16 residues. The data were produced by immunoSEQ multiplex PCR, yet TCRdb's version contains in-frame clones alone and is incomplete. This sample has more than 65,000 clones, with about nine tenths found just once. The sample is drawn from a study of T cell clones after liver transplantation. Turning to the study itself: Liver transplant recipients had immunosuppression withdrawal attempted within 2 years. Graft-donor-reactive sequences were compared with third-party-reactive TCRbeta sequences from pre-transplant mixed lymphocyte reactions.

Study-wide points: In a couple of subjects, few donor cells limited the measurable donor-reactive repertoire. Circulating graft-donor-reactive CD4 TCRbeta sequences fell significantly post-transplant in most of the 8 subjects.

The receptor comes from a human donor who received a liver transplant. Here the sequenced sample was CD4+ T cells from blood, taken before liver transplant. J is TRBJ1-2 and V is TRBV27, with D possibly TRBD1 on 5 matching bases. CDR3 protein: CASSPEQGRGVHGYTF. CDR3 bases: TGTGCCAGCAGCCCGGAGCAGGGACGGGGGGTGCATGGCTACACCTTC.